The 9 T cell receptor beta chains reported below all come from one sample, sequenced in a study of tumor-infiltrating lymphocytes in primary liver carcinoma. A primer matching the constant region was used to make TCR beta cDNA from 500 ng of total RNA. The TCR beta library was amplified through three nested multiplex PCR rounds in a modified ARM-PCR procedure. Both of the initial two PCR rounds ran for nine to eleven cycles and employed TRBV1-TRBV30 forward primers alongside a C-beta reverse primer. TCRdb recomputed calls from the multiplex PCR reads with MiXCR, one row per CDR3 protein. The data contain hundreds of thousands of distinct CDR3 sequences, 58% of them singletons. It was unsorted whole blood that yielded blood RNA, and germline DNA was also extracted. Input material: peripheral blood. The receptor source for this set is a woman aged 25-40 years with primary liver carcinoma and hepatitis B virus infection.

This clonotype was observed many times. The chain is built from TRBV6-2 or TRBV6-3 and TRBJ2-7, with a weak D call TRBD2 (6 bases). The CDR3 sequence is 11 residues long. Trimming pared 8 bases from V and 3 bases from J, leaving 8 bases between. CDR1 MNHEY and CDR2 SVGEGT come from the germline V gene. The CDR3 DNA follows: TGTGCCAGCGGGACTGGCTACGAGCAGTACTTC. Protein: CASGTGYEQYF.

This clonotype was seen repeatedly, ten times or more. The chain joins TRBV4-3 to TRBJ2-5; weak D call: TRBD1 (6 bases). The CDR3 sequence is 15 residues long. Germline V gene sequence: CDR1 LGHNA, CDR2 YSLEER. Trimming cost V 1 base and J 1 base, with 10 bases left between them. This CDR3 reads CASSQVQGTQETQYF. The CDR3 DNA is TGCGCCAGCAGCCAAGTTCAGGGGACCCAAGAGACCCAGTACTTC.

As for this clonotype: A junction boundary mismatches the germline segment, possibly from a read error. The chain combines TRBV5-8 with TRBJ1-2; D not resolved. CDR1 is SGHTS, CDR2 YDEGEE, per germline. CDR3 size: 11 residues. This chain's CDR3 is CASSSFRAGLF. The CDR3, as DNA: TGTGCCAGCAGCTCCTTCCGGGCGGGCCTCTTC.

This clonotype was recorded a few times. The rearrangement links TRBV7-8 to TRBJ2-3, with D perhaps matching TRBD2 (6 bases). The CDR3 sequence is 16 residues long. Germline V lookup: CDR1 SGHVS, CDR2 FQNEAQ. V gave up 1 base and J gave up 0 bases, with 11 bases separating them. This CDR3 reads CASSLVGGASTDTQYF. CDR3 DNA: TGTGCCAGCAGCTTAGTCGGGGGAGCCAGCACAGATACGCAGTATTTT.

As for this clonotype: With a much larger clone just one base away, this may be a read error. The rearrangement links TRBV12-3 or TRBV12-4 to TRBJ2-7; the D gene could be TRBD1 or TRBD2 (6 bases each). The CDR3 is 12 residues long. The DNA of the CDR3 is TGTGCCAGCACCGTGGGTAGGGGGGACCTCTCCTTC. It yields the protein CASTVGRGDLSF.

This clonotype was seen at least ten times. CDR3 nucleotides: TGCAGCGTTGGGATAGGGGTCATGGGTCGGCTAGGCACAGATACGCAGTATTTT. It is translated as CSVGIGVMGRLGTDTQYF. This chain joins TRBV29-1 and TRBJ2-3; weak D call: TRBD1 (5 bases). V was cut by 4 bases and J by 1 base, with 24 bases left in between. CDR3 length: 18 residues. Germline V CDR1 and CDR2: SQVTM, ANQGSEA.

There are a few counts of this clonotype. The rearrangement joins TRBV6-1 to TRBJ1-3; 7 nucleotides agree with TRBD1. Germline V lookup: CDR1 MNHNS, CDR2 SASEGT. The CDR3 runs to 15 residues. V dropped 3 bases and J dropped 0; count of bases not matched to a gene: 2. CDR3 sequence (DNA): TGTGCCAGCAGTGACCAGGGGGGCTCTGGAAACACCATATATTTT. It is translated as CASSDQGGSGNTIYF.

A remark on this clonotype: A read error may account for a junction end that differs from germline. V usage is TRBV11-2 and J usage is TRBJ2-4; 8 bases agree with TRBD1. The CDR3 length is 16 residues. The germline V gene has CDR1 SGHAT and CDR2 FQNNGV. This CDR3 is CVSSIDYGQGKNIQYF. For the CDR3, the DNA is TGTGTCAGCAGCATAGATTATGGACAGGGCAAAAACATTCAGTACTTC.

The rearrangement joins TRBV4-3 to TRBJ2-5, with TRBD2 identical over 7 bases. Germline V gene data show CDR1 as LGHNA and CDR2 as YSLEER. V dropped 7 bases and J dropped 5; count of bases not matched to a gene: 10. The CDR3 is 14 amino acids. This CDR3 is CASIPERDRETQYF. In DNA form, the CDR3 reads TGCGCCAGCATCCCCGAGCGGGATCGGGAGACCCAGTACTTC.